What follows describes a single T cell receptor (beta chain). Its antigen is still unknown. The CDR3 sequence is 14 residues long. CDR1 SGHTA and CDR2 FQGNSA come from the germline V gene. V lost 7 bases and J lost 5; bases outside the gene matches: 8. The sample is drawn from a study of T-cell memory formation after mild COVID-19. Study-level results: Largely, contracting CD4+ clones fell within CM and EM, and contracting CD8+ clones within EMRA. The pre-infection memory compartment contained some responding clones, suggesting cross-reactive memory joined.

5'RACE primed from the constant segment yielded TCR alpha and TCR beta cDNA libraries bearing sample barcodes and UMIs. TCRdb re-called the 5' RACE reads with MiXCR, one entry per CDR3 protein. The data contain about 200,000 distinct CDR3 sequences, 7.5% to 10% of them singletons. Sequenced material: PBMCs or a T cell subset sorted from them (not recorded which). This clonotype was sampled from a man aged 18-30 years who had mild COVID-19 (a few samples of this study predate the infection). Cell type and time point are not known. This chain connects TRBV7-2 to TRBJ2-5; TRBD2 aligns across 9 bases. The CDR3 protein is CASNLSGGGETQYF. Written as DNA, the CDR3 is TGTGCCAGCAACCTTAGCGGGGGCGGGGAGACCCAGTACTTC.